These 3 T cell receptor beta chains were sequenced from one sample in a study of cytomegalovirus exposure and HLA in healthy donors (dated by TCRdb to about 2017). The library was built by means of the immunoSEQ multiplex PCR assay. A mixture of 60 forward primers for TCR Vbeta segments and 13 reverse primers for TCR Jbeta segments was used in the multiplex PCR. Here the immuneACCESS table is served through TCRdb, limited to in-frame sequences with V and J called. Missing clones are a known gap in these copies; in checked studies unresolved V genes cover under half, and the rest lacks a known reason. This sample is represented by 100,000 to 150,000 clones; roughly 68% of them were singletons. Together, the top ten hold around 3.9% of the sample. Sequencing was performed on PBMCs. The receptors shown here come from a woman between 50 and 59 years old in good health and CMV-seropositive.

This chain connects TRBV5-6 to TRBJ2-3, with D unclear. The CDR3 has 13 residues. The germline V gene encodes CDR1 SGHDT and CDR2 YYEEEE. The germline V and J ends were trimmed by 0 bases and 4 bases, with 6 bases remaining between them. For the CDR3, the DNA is TGTGCCAGCAGCTTGGATCGGGCAGATACGCAGTATTTT. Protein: CASSLDRADTQYF.

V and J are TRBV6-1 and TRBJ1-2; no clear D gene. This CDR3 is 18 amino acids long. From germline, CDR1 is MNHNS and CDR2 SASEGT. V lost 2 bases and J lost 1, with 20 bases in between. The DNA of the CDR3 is TGTGCCAGCAGTGAAAAAAGTGGGAGGGAGCTTAATAACTATGGCTACACCTTC. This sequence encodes CASSEKSGRELNNYGYTF.

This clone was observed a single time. The CDR3: CASSFGGGAREQFF. The CDR3 bases are TGTGCCAGCAGCTTCGGCGGGGGGGCCCGTGAGCAGTTCTTC. The rearrangement uses TRBV7-2 and TRBJ2-1, with 9 bases that match TRBD2. Trimming took 3 bases from V and 9 from J; bases not matched to a gene: 6. CDR3 length equals 14 residues. The germline V gene has CDR1 SGHTA and CDR2 FQGNSA.